These T cell receptor beta chains were read from a single sample in a study of patients and donors after allogeneic stem cell transplantation. A single record per CDR3 protein comes from TCRdb applying MiXCR to the RT-PCR reads. The data contain tens of thousands of distinct CDR3 sequences, about 48% of them singletons. Sequenced sample: blood, either unsorted or a sorted T cell fraction (not recorded which). The origin of the receptors is a human donor who was either an allogeneic HSCT recipient or a stem cell or donor lymphocyte infusion donor (not recorded which). It is not recorded whose cells these are; they may come from a transplant donor. Each CDR3 is given with its conserved first and last residue. The order of the fields is V gene, J gene, CDR3 protein.

V: TRBV28
J: TRBJ2-7
CDR3: CASSLGRDSYSYEQYF

V: TRBV7-2
J: TRBJ1-3
CDR3: CASSRTVNSGNTIYF

V: TRBV5-1
J: TRBJ1-3
CDR3: CASSLEHNSGNTIYF

V: TRBV3-1
J: TRBJ2-7
CDR3: CASSLTGGRHEQYF

V: TRBV28
J: TRBJ2-1
CDR3: CASIRHTSGVNEQFF

V: TRBV12-3/TRBV12-4
J: TRBJ2-3
CDR3: CASSPLTGAYTQYF

V: TRBV20-1
J: TRBJ1-1
CDR3: CSARNPNTEAFF

V: TRBV20-1
J: TRBJ2-7
CDR3: CSARGVQSSYEQYF

V: TRBV28
J: TRBJ1-2
CDR3: CASSPPGGGYTF

V: TRBV7-2
J: TRBJ1-4
CDR3: CASSLSSDRVAKLFF

V: TRBV27
J: TRBJ2-5
CDR3: CASSYGDREWETQYF

V: TRBV7-9
J: TRBJ1-2
CDR3: CASSLGGDLPLNYGYTF

V: TRBV21-1
J: TRBJ1-6
CDR3: CASSYTEHNSPLHF

V: TRBV20-1
J: TRBJ2-1
CDR3: CSAPFNEQFF

V: TRBV14
J: TRBJ1-1
CDR3: CASSQSPNTEAFF

V: TRBV4-3
J: TRBJ1-6
CDR3: CASSQARQGYSPLHF

V: TRBV6-5
J: TRBJ1-6
CDR3: CASSYSVLRGQGALGSPLHF

V: TRBV4-3
J: TRBJ2-7
CDR3: CASSQEWTGNYEQYF

V: TRBV6-5
J: TRBJ1-2
CDR3: CASSYSRQGNDYGYTF

V: TRBV6-2/TRBV6-3
J: TRBJ2-1
CDR3: CASRSSTYNEQFF

V: TRBV4-3
J: TRBJ1-2
CDR3: CASSQEGDGELNYGYTF

V: TRBV25-1
J: TRBJ1-1
CDR3: CASSAGADEAFF

V: TRBV9
J: TRBJ2-7
CDR3: CASSRAGTGAQEQYF

V: TRBV10-3
J: TRBJ1-6
CDR3: CAIKSFTNSPLHF

V: TRBV4-3
J: TRBJ1-1
CDR3: CASSHGRTTNTEAFF

V: TRBV20-1
J: TRBJ1-5
CDR3: CSAATDHSNQPQHF

V: TRBV20-1
J: TRBJ1-2
CDR3: CSAKRQVWGYTF

V: TRBV7-9
J: TRBJ1-1
CDR3: CASSFRDRGLTEAFF

V: TRBV15
J: TRBJ1-2
CDR3: CATSRDTPIQGGYTF

V: TRBV25-1
J: TRBJ2-7
CDR3: CASSGLGTYEQYF

V: TRBV9
J: TRBJ1-2
CDR3: CASSVVSNYGYTF

V: TRBV7-9
J: TRBJ1-1
CDR3: CASSFGENTEAFF

V: TRBV5-6
J: TRBJ1-2
CDR3: CASSNTGSYGYTF

V: TRBV15
J: TRBJ1-1
CDR3: CATSILLNTEAFF

V: TRBV27
J: TRBJ2-2
CDR3: CASSFQGRTGELFF

V: TRBV6-5
J: TRBJ1-2
CDR3: CASRADRRTYGYTF

V: TRBV7-2
J: TRBJ1-1
CDR3: CASNQGGTEAFF

V: TRBV10-1
J: TRBJ2-3
CDR3: CASSRTGGTDTQYF

V: TRBV4-2
J: TRBJ1-5
CDR3: CASSRTGTLNQPQHF

V: TRBV11-2
J: TRBJ1-1
CDR3: CASSLFWGQEAFF

V: TRBV15
J: TRBJ2-1
CDR3: CATSRGNSGLTNEQFF

V: TRBV7-8
J: TRBJ2-3
CDR3: CASSLGRLAGGTDTQYF

V: TRBV28
J: TRBJ1-1
CDR3: CASSLSDRGTEAFF

V: TRBV20-1
J: TRBJ1-1
CDR3: CSAREIETEAFF

V: TRBV20-1
J: TRBJ1-5
CDR3: CSARAGGEDQPQHF

V: TRBV5-1
J: TRBJ2-1
CDR3: CASSYDTEQFF

V: TRBV4-1
J: TRBJ1-4
CDR3: CASSLWQTATNEKLFF

V: TRBV29-1
J: TRBJ2-7
CDR3: CSVETGAYEQYF

V: TRBV28
J: TRBJ1-2
CDR3: CADTGQPPEDGYTF

V: TRBV4-3
J: TRBJ2-5
CDR3: CASSQDFGTQYF

V: TRBV25-1
J: TRBJ1-4
CDR3: CASSSSGTNEKLFF

V: TRBV4-1
J: TRBJ1-5
CDR3: CASSQFKGPPRQPQHF

V: TRBV6-2/TRBV6-3
J: TRBJ1-1
CDR3: CASSLLQYTEAFF